This T cell receptor (beta chain) appears in the sequencing data of a study of blood T cells in healthy people across ages. The individuals who served as donors were healthy Caucasians living in Russia, aged about 6 to 90. Study-level points and caveats: Any changes in expanded clonotypes were possibly confounded, as donor CMV status remained unknown. TCR beta diversity, measured per million T cells, fell in a roughly linear way with age.

Through a sample-barcoded 5' primer and a J-beta primer mix, a second PCR was run for roughly 6 to 11 cycles. Researchers report that a template-switch adaptor with 12 random nucleotides tagged each cDNA molecule. TCRdb passed the 5' RACE reads through MiXCR, listing each CDR3 protein once. The sample holds 850,000 to 1,100,000 distinct CDR3 sequences, 35% to 40% seen once. Comment on this clonotype: What it recognizes is unknown.

The germline CDR1 and CDR2 sequences are MNHEY and SVGAGI. V gave up 5 bases and J gave up 6 bases, with 11 bases separating them. The CDR3 length is 13 residues. Sequencing was carried out using blood. This sequence originates from a man aged 18 to 29 in good health. This sequence joins TRBV6-5 and TRBJ1-5, with D perhaps matching TRBD1 (5 bases). CDR3 bases: TGTGCCAGCAGTCGGGACTACGGTCAGCCCCAGCATTTT. It encodes CASSRDYGQPQHF.